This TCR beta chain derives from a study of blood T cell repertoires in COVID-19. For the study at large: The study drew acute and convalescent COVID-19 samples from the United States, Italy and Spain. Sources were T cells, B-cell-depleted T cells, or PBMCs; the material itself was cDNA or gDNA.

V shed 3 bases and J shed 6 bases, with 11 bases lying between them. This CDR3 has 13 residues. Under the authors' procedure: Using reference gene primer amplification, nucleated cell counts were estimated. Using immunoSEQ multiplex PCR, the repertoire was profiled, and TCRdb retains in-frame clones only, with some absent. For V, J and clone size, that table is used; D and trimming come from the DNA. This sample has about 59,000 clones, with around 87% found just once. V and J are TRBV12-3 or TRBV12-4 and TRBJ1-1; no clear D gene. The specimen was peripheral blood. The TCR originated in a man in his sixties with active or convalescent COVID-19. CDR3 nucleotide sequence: TGTGCCAGCAGTTTGCGAGGGAGGGCTGAAGCTTTCTTT. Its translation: CASSLRGRAEAFF.